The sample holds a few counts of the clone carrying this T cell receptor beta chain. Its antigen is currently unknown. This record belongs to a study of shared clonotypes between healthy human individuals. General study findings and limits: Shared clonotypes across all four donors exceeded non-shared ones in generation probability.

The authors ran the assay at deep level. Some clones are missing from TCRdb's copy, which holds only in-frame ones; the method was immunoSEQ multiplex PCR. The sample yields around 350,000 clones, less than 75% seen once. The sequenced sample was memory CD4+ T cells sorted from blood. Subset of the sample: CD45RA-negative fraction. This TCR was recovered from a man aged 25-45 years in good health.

The CDR3 here is CASSLAQGQMNTEAFF. The CDR3 nucleotides read TGTGCCAGCAGCTTGGCACAGGGGCAAATGAACACTGAAGCTTTCTTT. The chain couples TRBV5-4 to TRBJ1-1; TRBD1 matches 7 bases. Germline CDR1 is SGHNT and CDR2 is YYREEE (reference sequence). Trimming removed 0 bases from V and 0 bases from J; junction bases left unmatched: 5. There are 16 residues in the CDR3.